A single sample is the source of the 26 T cell receptor beta chains below, sequenced in a study of blood T cell repertoires in COVID-19. The method was immunoSEQ multiplex PCR; TCRdb's version includes in-frame clones alone and lacks a portion of them. The sample lists roughly 190,000 clones, around nine tenths seen once, with roughly 3.3% in the top ten. The sequencing sample was made of peripheral blood. The source of these receptors is a man aged 18 to 29 with active or convalescent COVID-19.

This clone was observed a few times. J is TRBJ1-2 and V is TRBV2, with 12 bases lining up with TRBD1. CDR3 length equals 15 residues. Germline-derived CDR1 and CDR2 are SNHLY and FYNNEI. The J segment lost 7 bases and the V segment lost 5 bases, leaving 8 bases of the junction unmatched. This CDR3 reads CASSFYGTGGSGYTF. CDR3 bases: TGTGCCAGCAGTTTCTATGGGACAGGGGGCAGTGGCTACACCTTC. Full variable domain (missing parts from reference TRBV2 and TRBJ1-2): EPEVTQTPSHQVTQMGQEVILRCVPISNHLYFYWYRQILGQKVEFLVSFYNNEISEKSEIFDDQFSVERPDGSNFTLKIRSTKLEDSAMYFCASSFYGTGGSGYTFGSGTRLTVV.

This chain connects TRBV18 to TRBJ2-2; no firm D call. The CDR3 length is 15 residues. Trimming cost V 6 bases and J 3 bases, with 14 bases left between them. Per germline, CDR1 KGHSH and CDR2 LQKENI. The CDR3 loop is CASSGLGGYTGELFF. CDR3 DNA sequence: TGTGCCAGCTCGGGCCTCGGTGGATACACCGGGGAGCTGTTTTTT. The full variable domain, with the rest looked up from reference TRBV18 and TRBJ2-2, is NAGVMQNPRHLVRRRGQEARLRCSPMKGHSHVYWYRQLPEEGLKFMVYLQKENIIDESGMPKERFSAEFPKEGPSILRIQQVVRGDSAAYFCASSGLGGYTGELFFGEGSRLTVL.

The rearrangement joins TRBV29-1 to TRBJ1-2, with TRBD1 identical over 9 bases. The trim removed 7 bases at V and 3 bases at J, leaving 6 bases unmatched. Looked up from germline, CDR1 is SQVTM and CDR2 is ANQGSEA. This CDR3 comprises 13 residues. The CDR3 DNA reads TGCAGCGACCGACAGGGGGGATACTATGGCTACACCTTC. Residues: CSDRQGGYYGYTF.

V is TRBV6-5 and J is TRBJ1-1, with a weak D call TRBD1 (6 bases). The CDR3 covers 15 residues. The ends were cut back, 6 bases at V and 3 bases at J, with 17 bases in the middle. CDR1 is MNHEY, CDR2 SVGAGI, per germline. CDR3 sequence reads: CASSLIGGADTEAFF. CDR3 nucleotides: TGTGCCAGCAGCCTAATTGGGGGCGCGGACACTGAAGCTTTCTTT.

The gene calls are TRBV14 and TRBJ2-3; 9 bases fit TRBD2. V lost 3 bases, J lost 3 bases, and 7 bases stayed unmatched. The CDR3 is made up of 16 amino acids. Germline V gene data show CDR1 as SGHDN and CDR2 as FVKESK. The CDR3 DNA sequence: TGTGCCAGCAGCCACTTGCTAGGACTAGCGACAGATACGCAGTATTTT. Its translation is CASSHLLGLATDTQYF.

The V and J genes are TRBV4-1 and TRBJ1-1; D possibly corresponds to TRBD1 (6 bases). In germline, CDR1 is MGHRA, CDR2 YSYEKL. Trimming cost V 3 bases and J 7 bases, with 12 bases left between them. The CDR3 is made up of 13 amino acids. CDR3 protein: CASSHPDRSEAFF. The CDR3 region has the DNA TGCGCCAGCAGCCACCCTGACAGGAGTGAAGCTTTCTTT.

The J gene is TRBJ1-1, the V gene TRBV24-1; D ambiguous. This CDR3 has 16 residues. Trimming stripped 2 bases from V and 3 bases from J, with 15 bases between. Looked up from germline, CDR1 is KGHDR and CDR2 is SFDVKD. The CDR3 protein is CATSDSAVTKDTEAFF. CDR3 bases: TGTGCCACCAGTGATTCCGCGGTAACAAAGGACACTGAAGCTTTCTTT.

V usage is TRBV28 and J usage is TRBJ1-5, with 7 bases identical to TRBD1. Germline V gives CDR1 MDHEN, CDR2 SYDVKM. J gave up 1 base and V 6 bases, and 9 bases lay outside the gene matches. This CDR3 comprises 16 residues. Here the CDR3 DNA reads TGTGCCAGCAGCCCAAGGACAGGCTACAGCAATCAGCCCCAGCATTTT. Protein: CASSPRTGYSNQPQHF.

A word on this clone: The junction departs from germline at one end; a sequencing error may be responsible. This chain uses TRBV3-1 (or the pseudogene TRBV3-2) with TRBJ2-2, with TRBD2 matching over 12 bases. Germline V gives CDR1 LGHDT, CDR2 YNNKEL (reference sequence). This CDR3 contains 16 residues. As DNA, the CDR3 is TGTGCCAGCAGCCCCCAGACTAGCGGGAGCCCCAGGGCCTTAATTTTT. It encodes CASSPQTSGSPRALIF.

The chain recombines TRBV6-1 with TRBJ2-5; D is undetermined. The germline V gene encodes CDR1 MNHNS and CDR2 SASEGT. V was shortened by 2 bases and J by 1 base, with 11 bases between the two germline ends. The CDR3 loop spans 15 amino acids. CDR3 residues: CASSEWSGFQETQYF. In nucleotides, the CDR3 is TGTGCCAGCAGTGAATGGAGTGGGTTCCAAGAGACCCAGTACTTC.

The chain is built from TRBV28 and TRBJ2-3; D may be TRBD1 (6 bases). Trimming removed 10 bases from V and 0 bases from J, with 17 bases in between. This CDR3 spans 15 amino acids. Germline values: CDR1 MDHEN, CDR2 SYDVKM. This CDR3 is CATSGASFSTDTQYF. The DNA of the CDR3 is TGTGCCACCTCAGGGGCGTCCTTTAGCACAGATACGCAGTATTTT.

This chain connects TRBV7-2 to TRBJ2-2; 12 nucleotides line up with TRBD2. This CDR3 contains 16 residues. Germline V CDR1 and CDR2: SGHTA, FQGNSA. V shed 5 bases and J 4 bases; nucleotides not matched to a gene: 5. CDR3 coding DNA: TGTGCCAGCAGCAGGACTAGCGGGACGAGCACCGGGGAGCTGTTTTTT. Translating it yields CASSRTSGTSTGELFF.

This chain connects TRBV7-9 to TRBJ2-7; TRBD2 aligns across 9 bases. Trimming took 1 base from V and 2 from J; bases not matched to a gene: 12. CDR1 is SEHNR, CDR2 FQNEAQ, per germline (reference sequence). The CDR3 covers 18 residues. CDR3 in DNA: TGTGCCAGCAGCTTAGTGACCCCCCGAGCGGGAGGAGCCTACGAGCAGTACTTC. Translating gives CASSLVTPRAGGAYEQYF.

The chain is built from TRBV10-3 and TRBJ1-5, with D unresolved. Trimming removed 4 bases from V and 6 bases from J, with 13 bases in between. Germline V gene data show CDR1 as ENHRY and CDR2 as SYGVKD. There are 14 residues in the CDR3. The CDR3 DNA is TGTGCCATCAGTGTTTCGGAGGGAACTCAGCCCCAGCATTTT. Translation: CAISVSEGTQPQHF.

V is TRBV19 and J is TRBJ2-3; the D gene is possibly TRBD2 (7 bases). The CDR3 covers 18 residues. Trimming pared 2 bases from V and 2 bases from J, leaving 20 bases between. Germline assignment: CDR1 LNHDA and CDR2 SQIVND (reference sequence). CDR3 sequence: CASSIREFGGGPTDTQYF. CDR3 bases: TGTGCCAGTAGTATACGAGAGTTTGGGGGGGGGCCCACAGATACGCAGTATTTT.

The chain has TRBV11-2 and TRBJ1-5; D uncertain. V shed 3 bases and J shed 5 bases, with 8 bases lying between them. The V gene's germline CDR1 is SGHAT and CDR2 FQNNGV. The CDR3 spans 13 residues. The CDR3 DNA is TGTGCCAGCAGCTTTGAGAGGGATCAGCCCCAGCATTTT. Residues: CASSFERDQPQHF.

The CDR3 is CASEPGQLNYGYTF. In nucleotides, the CDR3 is TGTGCCAGCGAACCGGGACAGTTAAACTATGGCTACACCTTC. The chain carries TRBV2 and TRBJ1-2; TRBD1 agrees at 7 bases. V dropped 8 bases and J dropped 2; count of bases not matched to a gene: 8. This CDR3 spans 14 amino acids. The germline V gene has CDR1 SNHLY and CDR2 FYNNEI.

V gene TRBV5-1 combines with J gene TRBJ1-2; 7 positions agree with TRBD1. CDR1 SGHRS and CDR2 YFSETQ come from the germline V gene. The CDR3 extends over 13 amino acids. The V and J ends lost 0 bases and 4 bases, in that order; junction bases with no gene match: 0. CDR3 amino acids: CASSLGTGYGYTF. The DNA for the CDR3 is TGCGCCAGCAGCTTGGGGACAGGCTATGGCTACACCTTC.

This clone was counted a single time. This sequence joins TRBV7-2 and TRBJ2-1, with D unclear. The germline CDR1 and CDR2 sequences are SGHTA and FQGNSA. CDR3 length: 14 residues. V lost 1 base and J lost 0, with 4 bases in between. In DNA, the CDR3 is TGTGCCAGCAGCTTAGGGAGCTCCTACAATGAGCAGTTCTTC. Translating gives CASSLGSSYNEQFF.

This clone was found once. The CDR3 nucleotides are TGTGCCAGCAACTTTGACACGATACAAGAGACCCAGTACTTC. This codes for CASNFDTIQETQYF. This chain connects TRBV2 to TRBJ2-5; D not resolved. This CDR3 comprises 14 residues. Per germline, CDR1 SNHLY and CDR2 FYNNEI. Trimming took off 7 bases at V and 2 bases at J, with 14 bases between the two ends.

The V gene is TRBV5-1, the J gene TRBJ1-2, with D perhaps matching TRBD1 (5 bases). Trimming pared 3 bases from V and 4 bases from J, leaving 19 bases between. The CDR3 has 16 amino acids. The germline gives CDR1 SGHRS, CDR2 YFSETQ. The CDR3 protein is CASSSTQGFQGYGYTF. The DNA for the CDR3 is TGCGCCAGCAGCTCAACTCAGGGCTTTCAAGGCTATGGCTACACCTTC.

The chain links TRBV27 to TRBJ2-7, with D possibly TRBD1 on 6 matching bases. V lost 7 bases to trimming and J lost 2 bases, with 12 bases between them. Germline CDR1 is MNHEY and CDR2 is SMNVEV (reference sequence). This CDR3 has 13 amino acids. The CDR3 bases are TGTGCCAGCAAGGTGGACAGAACCTACGAGCAGTACTTC. It specifies CASKVDRTYEQYF.

The chain recombines TRBV5-4 with TRBJ2-1; 8 bases are a match to TRBD2. The CDR3 spans 15 residues. Losses at the gene ends were 3 bases for V and 11 bases for J; bases not matched to a gene: 13. Germline CDR1 and CDR2: SGHNT and YYREEE (reference sequence). The CDR3: CASSYDRFGGGKQFF. DNA of the CDR3: TGTGCCAGCAGCTATGACAGGTTCGGCGGGGGGAAGCAGTTCTTC.

The chain has TRBV28 and TRBJ2-3, with 7 positions matching TRBD2. Trimming cost V 3 bases and J 5 bases; bases outside gene matches: 8. This CDR3 comprises 15 residues. CDR1 and CDR2 (germline): MDHEN, SYDVKM. Here the CDR3 DNA reads TGTGCCAGCAGTTTTGCGGGGGAGGGAGGAGATACGCAGTATTTT. It codes for CASSFAGEGGDTQYF.

The chain uses TRBV6-6 and TRBJ2-1; TRBD1 matches at 7 bases. The germline V gene encodes CDR1 MNHNY and CDR2 SVGAGI (reference sequence). J gave up 8 bases and V 2 bases, and 3 bases lay outside the gene matches. This CDR3 is built from 13 residues. The CDR3 sequence is CASSYRGGDEQFF. The CDR3 DNA reads TGTGCCAGCAGTTACCGAGGGGGCGATGAGCAGTTCTTC.

J is TRBJ1-2 and V is TRBV11-2, with 10 positions matching TRBD1. V trimming: 1 base; J trimming: 3 bases; junction bases outside the gene matches: 2. The CDR3 runs to 15 residues. Germline-derived CDR1 and CDR2 are SGHAT and FQNNGV. The CDR3 bases are TGTGCCAGCAGCTTAGGACAGGGGGCGGACTATGGCTACACCTTC. Translating gives CASSLGQGADYGYTF.